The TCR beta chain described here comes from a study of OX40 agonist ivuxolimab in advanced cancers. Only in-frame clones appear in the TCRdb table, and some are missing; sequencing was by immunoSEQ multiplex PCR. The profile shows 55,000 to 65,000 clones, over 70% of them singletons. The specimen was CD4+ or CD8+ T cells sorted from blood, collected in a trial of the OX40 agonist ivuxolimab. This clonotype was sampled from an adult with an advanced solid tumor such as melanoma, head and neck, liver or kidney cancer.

CDR3 nucleotides: TGTGCCAGCAGCCCCGAGGGGGGGTTTGCCGGGGAGCTGTTTTTT. As protein: CASSPEGGFAGELFF. This chain joins TRBV11-3 and TRBJ2-2, with D possibly TRBD2 on 7 matching bases. The CDR3 contains 15 residues. Trimming cost V 5 bases and J 6 bases, with 16 bases left between them. CDR1 is SGHNT and CDR2 is YENEEA in the germline V gene.